The present T cell receptor (beta chain) was sequenced within a study of blood T cells in healthy people across ages. Study results and limitations: PBMCs were not sorted, which prevented a conclusive comparison of naive versus antigen-experienced cells. Expanded clonotype shifts may have been confounded, as the donors had an unknown CMV status.

Each donor was a healthy Caucasian individual from Russia, aged roughly 6 to 95. Every donor contributed roughly 10 milliliters of peripheral blood by blood draw. This CDR3 region has 15 residues. Germline CDR1 DFQATT, CDR2 SNEGSKA (reference sequence). With regard to this clonotype: The antigen is undetermined. A junction boundary mismatches the germline segment, possibly from a read error.

A J-beta primer mix and a sample-barcoded 5' primer were used in a second PCR of about 7 to 12 cycles. TCRdb fed the 5' RACE reads into MiXCR, producing one record per CDR3 protein. Of around 1,500,000 distinct CDR3 sequences in the sample, 28% were seen once. The TCR originated in a woman between 25 and 40 years old in good health. The chain is built from TRBV20-1 and TRBJ2-1; 9 positions agree with TRBD1. Sequenced input: blood. The CDR3: CGARVGTGNVYEQFF. The CDR3 region has the DNA TGCGGTGCTAGAGTGGGGACAGGGAATGTCTATGAGCAGTTCTTC.